The 7 T cell receptor beta chains given below trace back to one sample, sequenced in a study of blood T cells in healthy people across ages (dated by TCRdb to between 2014 and 2017). Library generation was performed with 5' RACE. These reads were obtained on an Illumina HiSeq 2500. A second PCR of roughly 6 to 11 cycles was run with a J-beta primer mix and a sample-barcoded 5' primer. The public sequencing data were trimmed at Q25 with fastp and processed into clonotypes with MiXCR by TCRdb, which kept only in-frame beta chains. Entries that share a CDR3 protein sequence are merged under the most common genes and DNA. The table for this sample lists 1,100,000 or so distinct CDR3 sequences; under 45% of them were counted only once. The ten largest clones represent under 20% of the sample. The source material was blood. The origin of the receptors is a woman aged 60-75 years in good health.

This rearrangement joins TRBV29-1 to TRBJ2-1; possibly TRBD1 for D (6 bases). Germline values: CDR1 SQVTM, CDR2 ANQGSEA. Trimming pared 4 bases from V and 8 bases from J, leaving 21 bases between. The CDR3 runs 15 residues. The CDR3 DNA reads TGCAGCGTTGGCACCCGACAGGTCTTTCCCCATGAGCAGTTCTTC. Translation: CSVGTRQVFPHEQFF.

The V gene is TRBV11-1, the J gene TRBJ2-1, with D tentatively TRBD1 or TRBD2 (5 bases each). The J call is doubtful: the DNA matches TRBJ2-7 better. CDR1 is SGHAT and CDR2 is FQDESV in the germline V gene (reference sequence). This CDR3 is built from 15 residues. In DNA, the CDR3 is TGTGCCAGCAGCCTACCGGGGACCCCCAACAATGAGCAGTACTTC. This codes for CASSLPGTPNNEQYF.

A few counts support this clonotype. The chain couples TRBV18 to TRBJ2-6; 7 nucleotides line up with TRBD1. V lost 1 base to trimming and J lost 3 bases; unmatched junction nucleotides: 9. Germline CDR1 KGHSH, CDR2 LQKENI. The CDR3 contains 18 residues. As DNA, the CDR3 is TGTGCCAGCTCACCACGACAGGGCGGCCCCGTTGGGGCCAACGTCCTGACTTTC. This translates into CASSPRQGGPVGANVLTF.

The table lists this clonotype with a few counts. The CDR3 DNA reads as TGTGCCAGCAGCTTACAGGGGAGCTCCTACAATGAGCAGTTCTTC. Amino acid sequence: CASSLQGSSYNEQFF. This sequence joins TRBV7-9 and TRBJ2-1, with a possible D match to TRBD1 (6 bases). CDR1 is SEHNR and CDR2 is FQNEAQ in the germline V gene (reference sequence). With 2 bases removed from V and 0 bases from J, the gap between germline ends came to 8 bases. The CDR3 runs 15 residues.

This clonotype was seen only once. The chain combines TRBV20-1 with TRBJ1-1; a possible D gene is TRBD1 (5 bases). The V gene's germline CDR1 is DFQATT and CDR2 SNEGSKA (reference sequence). Trimming stripped 4 bases from V and 5 bases from J, with 14 bases between. The CDR3 has 13 residues. The CDR3 coding sequence is TGCAGTGCTAAGAAGGGGTCCAGGACTGAAGCTTTCTTT. Translating gives CSAKKGSRTEAFF.

The chain combines TRBV4-1 with TRBJ2-3; D is uncertain. Trimming stripped 3 bases from V and 4 bases from J, with 5 bases between. This CDR3 has 12 amino acids. In germline, CDR1 is MGHRA, CDR2 YSYEKL. CDR3 DNA sequence: TGCGCCAGCAGCCACATAGCAGATACGCAGTATTTT. Amino acid sequence: CASSHIADTQYF.

The chain links TRBV24-1 to TRBJ2-3, with a tentative D call TRBD1 (6 bases). The CDR3 has 15 residues. With 5 bases removed from V and 6 bases from J, the gap between germline ends came to 17 bases. Per the germline V gene, CDR1 is KGHDR and CDR2 is SFDVKD. CDR3 residues: CATSGAEGQGDTQYF. The CDR3 DNA reads TGTGCCACCAGTGGGGCTGAGGGTCAGGGGGATACGCAGTATTTT.